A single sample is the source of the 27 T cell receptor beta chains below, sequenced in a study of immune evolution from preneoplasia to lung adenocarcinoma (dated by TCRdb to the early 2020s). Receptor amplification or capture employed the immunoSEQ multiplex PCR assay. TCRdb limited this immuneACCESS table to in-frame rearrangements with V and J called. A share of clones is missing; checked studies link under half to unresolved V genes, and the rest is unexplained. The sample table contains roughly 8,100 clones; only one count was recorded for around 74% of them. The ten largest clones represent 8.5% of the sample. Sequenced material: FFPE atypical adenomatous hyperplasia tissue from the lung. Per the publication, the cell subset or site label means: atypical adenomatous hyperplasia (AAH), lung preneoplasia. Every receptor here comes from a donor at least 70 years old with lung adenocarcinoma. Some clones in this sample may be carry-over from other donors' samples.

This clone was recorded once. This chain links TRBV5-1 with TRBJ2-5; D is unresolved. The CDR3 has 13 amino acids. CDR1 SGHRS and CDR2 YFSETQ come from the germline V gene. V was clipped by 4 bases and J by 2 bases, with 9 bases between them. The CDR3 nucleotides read TGCGCCAGCAGCGGAACCCTTCAAGAGACCCAGTACTTC. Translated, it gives CASSGTLQETQYF.

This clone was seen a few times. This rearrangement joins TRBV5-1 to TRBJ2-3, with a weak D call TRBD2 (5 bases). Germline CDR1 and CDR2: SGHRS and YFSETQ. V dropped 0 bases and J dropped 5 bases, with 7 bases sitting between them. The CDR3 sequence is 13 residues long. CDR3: CASSLGGRDTQYF. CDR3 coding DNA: TGCGCCAGCAGCTTGGGAGGGCGAGATACGCAGTATTTT.

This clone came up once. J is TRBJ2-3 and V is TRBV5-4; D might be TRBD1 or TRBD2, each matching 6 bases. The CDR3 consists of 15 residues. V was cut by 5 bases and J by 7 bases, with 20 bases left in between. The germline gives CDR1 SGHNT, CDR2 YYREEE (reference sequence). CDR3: CASSFRDTSTNTQYF. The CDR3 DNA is TGTGCCAGCAGTTTCCGGGACACTAGCACGAATACGCAGTATTTT.

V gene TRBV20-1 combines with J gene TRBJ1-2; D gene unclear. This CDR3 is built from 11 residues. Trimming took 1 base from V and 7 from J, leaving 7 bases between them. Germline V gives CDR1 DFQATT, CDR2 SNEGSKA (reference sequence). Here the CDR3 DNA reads TGCAGTGCTAGAGGAGGCGCTGGCTACACCTTC. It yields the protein CSARGGAGYTF.

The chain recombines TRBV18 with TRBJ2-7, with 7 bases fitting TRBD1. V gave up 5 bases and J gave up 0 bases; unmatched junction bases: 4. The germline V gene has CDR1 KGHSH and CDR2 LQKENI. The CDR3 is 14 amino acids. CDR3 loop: CASSGTVNSYEQYF. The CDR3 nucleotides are TGTGCCAGCTCAGGGACAGTGAACTCCTACGAGCAGTACTTC.

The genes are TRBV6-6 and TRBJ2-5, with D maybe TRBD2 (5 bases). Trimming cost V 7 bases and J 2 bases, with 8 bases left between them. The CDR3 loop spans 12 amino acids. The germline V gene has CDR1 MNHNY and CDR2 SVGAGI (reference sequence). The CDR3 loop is CASTPGQETQYF. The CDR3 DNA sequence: TGTGCCAGCACCCCGGGACAAGAGACCCAGTACTTC.

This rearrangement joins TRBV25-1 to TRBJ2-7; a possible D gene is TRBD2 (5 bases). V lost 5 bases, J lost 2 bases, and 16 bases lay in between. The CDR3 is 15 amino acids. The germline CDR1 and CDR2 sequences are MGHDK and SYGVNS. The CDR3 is CASSQDGKFPYEQYF. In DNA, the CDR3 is TGTGCCAGCAGTCAGGACGGGAAGTTCCCCTACGAGCAGTACTTC.

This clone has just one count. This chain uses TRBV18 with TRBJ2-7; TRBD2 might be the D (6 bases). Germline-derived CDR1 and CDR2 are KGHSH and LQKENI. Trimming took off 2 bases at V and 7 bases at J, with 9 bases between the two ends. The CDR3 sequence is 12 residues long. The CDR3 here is CASSPGRTEQYF. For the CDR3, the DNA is TGTGCCAGCTCACCAGGGAGGACTGAGCAGTACTTC.

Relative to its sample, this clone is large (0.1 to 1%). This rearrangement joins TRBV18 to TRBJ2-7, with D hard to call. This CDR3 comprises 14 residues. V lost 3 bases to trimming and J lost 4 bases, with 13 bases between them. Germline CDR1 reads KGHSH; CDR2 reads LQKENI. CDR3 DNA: TGTGCCAGCTCACCCGGCCGAACTAATTACGAGCAGTACTTC. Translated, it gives CASSPGRTNYEQYF.

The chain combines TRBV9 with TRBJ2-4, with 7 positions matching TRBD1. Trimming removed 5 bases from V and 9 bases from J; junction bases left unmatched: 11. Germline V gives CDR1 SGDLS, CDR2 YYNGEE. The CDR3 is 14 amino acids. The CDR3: CASSLRDSEGIQYF. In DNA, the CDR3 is TGTGCCAGCAGTCTCCGGGACAGTGAAGGCATTCAGTACTTC.

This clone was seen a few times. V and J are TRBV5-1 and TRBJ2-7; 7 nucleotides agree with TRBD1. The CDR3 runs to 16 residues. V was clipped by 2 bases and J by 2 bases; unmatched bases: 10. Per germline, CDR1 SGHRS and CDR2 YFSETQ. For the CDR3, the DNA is TGCGCCAGCAGCTTCGCGGGCCACAGGGGAACCTACGAGCAGTACTTC. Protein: CASSFAGHRGTYEQYF.

In DNA, the CDR3 is TGCAGCGCCCTAGGACAGGGGGAAACTGAAGCTTTCTTT. This codes for CSALGQGETEAFF. The V gene is TRBV29-1, the J gene TRBJ1-1; 10 bases map to TRBD1. V shed 7 bases, J shed 5 bases, and the junction held 7 bases outside the gene matches. This CDR3 is built from 13 residues. Germline values: CDR1 SQVTM, CDR2 ANQGSEA.

Written as DNA, the CDR3 is TGCGCCAGCAGCATAGGGACAGGACAGAACCCCCAAATTGCCCAGTACTTC. Its translation: CASSIGTGQNPQIAQYF. This rearrangement joins TRBV4-1 to TRBJ2-5; 8 bases are a match to TRBD1. The CDR3 has 17 residues. Germline CDR1 reads MGHRA; CDR2 reads YSYEKL. Trimming took 5 bases from V and 9 from J; bases not matched to a gene: 20.

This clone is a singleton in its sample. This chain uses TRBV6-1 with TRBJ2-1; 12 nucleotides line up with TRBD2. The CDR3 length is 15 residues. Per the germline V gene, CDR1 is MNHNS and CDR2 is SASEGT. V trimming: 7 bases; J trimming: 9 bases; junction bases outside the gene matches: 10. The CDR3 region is CASIVVLAGGGEQFF. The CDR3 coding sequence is TGTGCCAGCATAGTCGTACTAGCGGGGGGTGGTGAGCAGTTCTTC.

The chain's CDR3 is CASSTSGATNEKLFF. Written as DNA, the CDR3 is TGCGCCAGCAGCACCTCTGGTGCAACTAATGAAAAACTGTTTTTT. The chain carries TRBV5-1 and TRBJ1-4; unclear D gene. Trimming stripped 4 bases from V and 0 bases from J, with 10 bases between. The CDR3 is 15 residues long. The V gene's germline CDR1 is SGHRS and CDR2 YFSETQ.

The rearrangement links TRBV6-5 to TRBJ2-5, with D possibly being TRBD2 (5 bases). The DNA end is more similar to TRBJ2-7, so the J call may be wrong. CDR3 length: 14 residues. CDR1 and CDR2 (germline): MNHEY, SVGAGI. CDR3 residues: CASSLTTASYEQYF. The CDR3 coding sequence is TGTGCCAGCAGTTTGACTACAGCATCCTACGAGCAGTACTTC.

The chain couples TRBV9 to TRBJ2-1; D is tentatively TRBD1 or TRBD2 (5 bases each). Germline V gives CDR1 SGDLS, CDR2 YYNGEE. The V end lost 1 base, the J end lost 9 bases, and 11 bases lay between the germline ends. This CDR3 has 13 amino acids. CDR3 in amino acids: CASSVPGTVEQFF. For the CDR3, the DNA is TGTGCCAGCAGCGTACCGGGGACCGTTGAGCAGTTCTTC.

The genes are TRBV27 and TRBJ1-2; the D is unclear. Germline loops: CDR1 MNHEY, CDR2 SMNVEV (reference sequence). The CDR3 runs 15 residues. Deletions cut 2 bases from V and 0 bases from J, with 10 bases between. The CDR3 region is CASSLDNSPNYGYTF. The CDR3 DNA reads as TGTGCCAGCAGTTTAGACAACAGCCCTAACTATGGCTACACCTTC.

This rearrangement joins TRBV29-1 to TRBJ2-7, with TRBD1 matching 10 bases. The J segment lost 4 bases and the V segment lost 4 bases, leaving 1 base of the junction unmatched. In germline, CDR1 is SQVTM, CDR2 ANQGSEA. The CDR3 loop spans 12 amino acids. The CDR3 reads CSVGQGAYEQYF. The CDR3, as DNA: TGCAGCGTTGGACAGGGGGCTTACGAGCAGTACTTC.

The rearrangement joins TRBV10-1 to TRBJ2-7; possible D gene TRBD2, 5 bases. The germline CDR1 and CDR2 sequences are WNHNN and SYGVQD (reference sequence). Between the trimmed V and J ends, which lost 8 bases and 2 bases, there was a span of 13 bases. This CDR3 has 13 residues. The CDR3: CASSRTGAYEQYF. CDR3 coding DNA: TGCGCCAGCTCCAGGACCGGGGCCTACGAGCAGTACTTC.

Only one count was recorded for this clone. DNA for the CDR3: TGTGCCAGCAGCGTAAGAAGGGGGGTGCTTGAGCAGTTCTTC. Its translation: CASSVRRGVLEQFF. This chain uses TRBV11-2 with TRBJ2-1; either TRBD1 or TRBD2 may supply D (6 bases each). Trimming stripped 5 bases from V and 9 bases from J, with 17 bases between. CDR1 and CDR2 from the germline V gene are SGHAT and FQNNGV. The CDR3 extends over 14 amino acids.

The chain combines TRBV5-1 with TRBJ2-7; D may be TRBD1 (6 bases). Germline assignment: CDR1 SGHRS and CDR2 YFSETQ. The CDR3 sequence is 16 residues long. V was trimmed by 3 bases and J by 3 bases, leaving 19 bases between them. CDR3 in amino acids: CASSSGDRTGNYEQYF. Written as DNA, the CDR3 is TGCGCCAGCAGCTCTGGGGATCGAACAGGGAACTACGAGCAGTACTTC.

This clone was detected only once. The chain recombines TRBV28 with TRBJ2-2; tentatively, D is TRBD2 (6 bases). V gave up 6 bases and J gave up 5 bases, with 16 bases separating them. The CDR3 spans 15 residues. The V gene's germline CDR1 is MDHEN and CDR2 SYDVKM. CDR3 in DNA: TGTGCCAGCAGCCCTACCCATGCGGGGACCGGGGAGCTGTTTTTT. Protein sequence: CASSPTHAGTGELFF. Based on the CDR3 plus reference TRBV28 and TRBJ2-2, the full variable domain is DVKVTQSSRYLVKRTGEKVFLECVQDMDHENMFWYRQDPGLGLRLIYFSYDVKMKEKGDIPEGYSVSREKKERFSLILESASTNQTSMYLCASSPTHAGTGELFFGEGSRLTVL.

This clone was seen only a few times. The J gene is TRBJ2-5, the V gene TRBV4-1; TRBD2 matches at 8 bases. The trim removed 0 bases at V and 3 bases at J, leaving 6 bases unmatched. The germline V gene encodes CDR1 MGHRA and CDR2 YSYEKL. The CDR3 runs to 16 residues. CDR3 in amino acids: CASSQDRGGAEETQYF. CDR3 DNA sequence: TGCGCCAGCAGCCAAGATCGGGGGGGAGCCGAAGAGACCCAGTACTTC.

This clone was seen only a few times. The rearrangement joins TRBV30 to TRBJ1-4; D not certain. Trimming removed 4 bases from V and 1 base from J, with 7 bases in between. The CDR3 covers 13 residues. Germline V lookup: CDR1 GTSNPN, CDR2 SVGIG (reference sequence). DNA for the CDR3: TGTGCCTGGACCCGGGGAACTAATGAAAAACTGTTTTTT. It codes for CAWTRGTNEKLFF.

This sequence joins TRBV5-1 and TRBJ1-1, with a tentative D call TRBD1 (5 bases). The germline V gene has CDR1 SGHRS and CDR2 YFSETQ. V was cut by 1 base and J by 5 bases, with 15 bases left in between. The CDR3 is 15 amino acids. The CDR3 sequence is CASSLSPDTETEAFF. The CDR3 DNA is TGCGCCAGCAGCTTGTCCCCGGACACCGAAACTGAAGCTTTCTTT.

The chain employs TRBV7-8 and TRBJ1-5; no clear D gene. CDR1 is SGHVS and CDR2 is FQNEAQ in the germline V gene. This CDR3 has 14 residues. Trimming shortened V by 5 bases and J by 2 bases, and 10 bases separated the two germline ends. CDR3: CASSRGGGNQPQHF. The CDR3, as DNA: TGTGCCAGCAGCCGGGGTGGGGGCAATCAGCCCCAGCATTTT. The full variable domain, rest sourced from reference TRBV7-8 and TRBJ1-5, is GAGVSQSPRYKVAKRGQDVALRCDPISGHVSLFWYQQALGQGPEFLTYFQNEAQLDKSGLPSDRFFAERPEGSVSTLKIQRTQQEDSAVYLCASSRGGGNQPQHFGDGTRLSIL.